Sequencing of this TCR beta chain was carried out in a study of beta chain features in type 1 diabetes. The V gene end was trimmed by 4 bases and the J gene end by 7 bases; junction bases not matched to a gene: 7. Germline CDR1 reads SGHNT; CDR2 reads YYREEE (reference sequence). The CDR3 totals 14 residues. General study results and limits: A definitive answer on HLA type influencing TCRB rearrangement was not reached here. Type 1 diabetes patients showed a moderate but significant shortening of TCRB CDR3s in all four CD4+ subsets. For patients, the naive, central memory and Treg TCRB repertoires appeared more alike than for healthy donors. Type 1 diabetes patients showed fewer insertions and more deletions at VDJ junctions.

What was sequenced were expressed TCRB transcripts, since all of the isolated RNA had been reverse transcribed. Data came from immunoSEQ multiplex PCR; TCRdb stores just in-frame clones and leaves some out. The profile shows 500,000 to 650,000 clones, 9.5% to 15% of them singletons. This clone has more than one count but fewer than ten. What it recognizes is unknown. Each of the CD4+ naive, central memory, regulatory and stem cell-like memory populations was sorted via CD45RO/CCR7/CD25/CD127/CD95/CD27. The receptor's source is a man between 25 and 39 years old with type 1 diabetes. The V gene is TRBV5-4, the J gene TRBJ1-2; 10 bases align to TRBD1. Material: naive CD4+ T cells from blood. The CDR3 region has the DNA TGTGCCAGCAGCAGAGACAGGGGGCGACTTGGCTACACCTTC. Encoded protein: CASSRDRGRLGYTF. The variable domain in full, completed from reference TRBV5-4 and TRBJ1-2, reads ETGVTQSPTHLIKTRGQQVTLRCSSQSGHNTVSWYQQALGQGPQFIFQYYREEENGRGNFPPRFSGLQFPNYSSELNVNALELDDSALYLCASSRDRGRLGYTFGSGTRLTVV.